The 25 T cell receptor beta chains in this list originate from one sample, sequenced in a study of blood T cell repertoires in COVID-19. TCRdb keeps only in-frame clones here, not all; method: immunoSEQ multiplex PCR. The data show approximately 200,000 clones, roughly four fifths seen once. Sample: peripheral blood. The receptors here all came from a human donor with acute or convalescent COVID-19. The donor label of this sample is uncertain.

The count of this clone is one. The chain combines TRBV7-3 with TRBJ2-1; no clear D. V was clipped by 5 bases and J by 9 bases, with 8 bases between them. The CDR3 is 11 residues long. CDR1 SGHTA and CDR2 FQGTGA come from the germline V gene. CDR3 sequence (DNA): TGTGCCAGCAGCGCCGGGTTTGAGCAGTTCTTC. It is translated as CASSAGFEQFF.

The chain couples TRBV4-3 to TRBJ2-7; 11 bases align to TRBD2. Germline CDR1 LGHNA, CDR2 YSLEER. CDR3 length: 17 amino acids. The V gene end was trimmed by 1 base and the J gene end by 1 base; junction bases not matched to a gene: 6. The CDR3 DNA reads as TGCGCCAGCAGCCAAGGCCGACTAGCGGGAACTTCCTACGAGCAGTACTTC. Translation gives CASSQGRLAGTSYEQYF.

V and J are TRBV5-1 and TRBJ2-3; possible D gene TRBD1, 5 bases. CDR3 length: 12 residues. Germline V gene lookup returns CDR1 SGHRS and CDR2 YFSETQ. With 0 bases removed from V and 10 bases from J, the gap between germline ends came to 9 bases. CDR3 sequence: CASSLGQWAQYF. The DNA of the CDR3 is TGCGCCAGCAGCTTGGGACAGTGGGCGCAGTATTTT.

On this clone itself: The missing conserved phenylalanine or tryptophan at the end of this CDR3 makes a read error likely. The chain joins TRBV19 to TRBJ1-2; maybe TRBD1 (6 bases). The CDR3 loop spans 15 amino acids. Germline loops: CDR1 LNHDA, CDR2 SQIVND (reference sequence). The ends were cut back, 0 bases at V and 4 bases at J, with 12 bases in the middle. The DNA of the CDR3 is TGTGCCAGTAGTATAGATCATAAACAGGGCTATGGCTACACCCTC. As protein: CASSIDHKQGYGYTL.

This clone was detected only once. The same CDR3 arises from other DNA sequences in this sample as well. CDR3: CAWSFGTGYTF. The DNA for the CDR3 is TGTGCCTGGAGCTTCGGGACAGGCTACACCTTC. The V gene is TRBV30, the J gene TRBJ1-2, with a possible D match to TRBD1 (6 bases). Germline values: CDR1 GTSNPN, CDR2 SVGIG (reference sequence). V was pared by 3 bases and J by 8 bases, with 10 bases between. The CDR3 length is 11 residues.

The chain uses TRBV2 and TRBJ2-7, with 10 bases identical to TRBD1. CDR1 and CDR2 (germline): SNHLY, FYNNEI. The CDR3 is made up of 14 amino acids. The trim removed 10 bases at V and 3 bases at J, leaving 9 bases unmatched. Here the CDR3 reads CATQGQGQIYEQYF. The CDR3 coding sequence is TGTGCCACCCAGGGACAGGGGCAGATCTACGAGCAGTACTTC.

CDR3 in DNA: TGTGCCAGCAGCGTAGTGAGCTCTGGAAACACCATATATTTT. Amino acid sequence: CASSVVSSGNTIYF. V gene TRBV9 combines with J gene TRBJ1-3, with D unresolved. The CDR3 sequence is 14 residues long. Trimming left V 0 bases short and J 0 bases short, with 4 bases between. The germline V gene has CDR1 SGDLS and CDR2 YYNGEE. The full variable domain, with the rest looked up from reference TRBV9 and TRBJ1-3, is DSGVTQTPKHLITATGQRVTLRCSPRSGDLSVYWYQQSLDQGLQFLIQYYNGEERAKGNILERFSAQQFPDLHSELNLSSLELGDSALYFCASSVVSSGNTIYFGEGSWLTVV.

CDR3 in DNA: TGTGCCAGCTCACCCTCCATAGGGGGGGGGCGCGAGCAGTACTTC. The encoded protein is CASSPSIGGGREQYF. The rearrangement uses TRBV18 and TRBJ2-7, with D perhaps TRBD2 (7 bases). Trimming pared 3 bases from V and 6 bases from J, leaving 18 bases between. Germline V lookup: CDR1 KGHSH, CDR2 LQKENI. The CDR3 contains 15 residues.

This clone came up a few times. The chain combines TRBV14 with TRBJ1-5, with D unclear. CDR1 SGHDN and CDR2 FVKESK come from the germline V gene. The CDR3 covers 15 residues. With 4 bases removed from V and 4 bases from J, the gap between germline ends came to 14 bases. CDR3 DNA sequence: TGTGCCAGCAGCCCTCACGGTGGAGTGAATCAGCCCCAGCATTTT. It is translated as CASSPHGGVNQPQHF.

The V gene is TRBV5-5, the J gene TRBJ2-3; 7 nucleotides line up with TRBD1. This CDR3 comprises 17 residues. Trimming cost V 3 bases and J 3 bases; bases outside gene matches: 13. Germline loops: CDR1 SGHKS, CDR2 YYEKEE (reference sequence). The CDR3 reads CASSSNPQGIGTDTQYF. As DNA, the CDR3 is TGTGCCAGCAGCTCAAATCCACAGGGGATCGGGACAGATACGCAGTATTTT.

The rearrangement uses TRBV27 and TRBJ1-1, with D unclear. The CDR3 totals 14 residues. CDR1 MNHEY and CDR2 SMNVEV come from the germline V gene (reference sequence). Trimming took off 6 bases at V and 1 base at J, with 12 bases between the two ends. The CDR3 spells CASRTEPRNTEAFF. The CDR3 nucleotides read TGTGCCAGCAGGACGGAGCCCAGGAACACTGAAGCTTTCTTT.

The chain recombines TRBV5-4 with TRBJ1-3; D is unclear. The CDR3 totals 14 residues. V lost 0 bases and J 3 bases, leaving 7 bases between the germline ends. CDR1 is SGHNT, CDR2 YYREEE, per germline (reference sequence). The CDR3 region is CASSLVGSGNTIYF. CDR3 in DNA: TGTGCCAGCAGCTTGGTCGGGAGTGGAAACACCATATATTTT.

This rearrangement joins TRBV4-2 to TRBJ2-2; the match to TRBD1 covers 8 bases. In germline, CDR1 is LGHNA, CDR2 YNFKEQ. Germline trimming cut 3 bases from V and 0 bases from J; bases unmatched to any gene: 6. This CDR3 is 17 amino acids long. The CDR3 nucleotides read TGTGCCAGCAGCCAGGAACCAGGGGGCCCGAACACCGGGGAGCTGTTTTTT. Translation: CASSQEPGGPNTGELFF.

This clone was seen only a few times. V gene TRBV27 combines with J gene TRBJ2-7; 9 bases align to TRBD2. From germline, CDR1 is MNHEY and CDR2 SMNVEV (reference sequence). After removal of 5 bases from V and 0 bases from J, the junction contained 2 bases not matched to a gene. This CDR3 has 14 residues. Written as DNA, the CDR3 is TGTGCCAGCAGTAGGACTAGCGCCTCCTACGAGCAGTACTTC. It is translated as CASSRTSASYEQYF.

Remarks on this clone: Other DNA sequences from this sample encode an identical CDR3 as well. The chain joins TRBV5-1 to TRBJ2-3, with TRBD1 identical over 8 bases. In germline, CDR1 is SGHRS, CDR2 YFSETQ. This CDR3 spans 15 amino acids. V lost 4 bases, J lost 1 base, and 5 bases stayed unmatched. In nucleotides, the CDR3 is TGCGCCAGCAGCATTGGACAGGGTGGCACAGATACGCAGTATTTT. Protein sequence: CASSIGQGGTDTQYF.

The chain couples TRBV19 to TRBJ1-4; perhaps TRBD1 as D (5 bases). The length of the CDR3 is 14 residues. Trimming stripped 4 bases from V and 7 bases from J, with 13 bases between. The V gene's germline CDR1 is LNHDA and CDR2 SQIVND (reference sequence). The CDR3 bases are TGTGCCAGTAGTACGACCTCGGGGGGTGAAAAACTGTTTTTT. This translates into CASSTTSGGEKLFF.

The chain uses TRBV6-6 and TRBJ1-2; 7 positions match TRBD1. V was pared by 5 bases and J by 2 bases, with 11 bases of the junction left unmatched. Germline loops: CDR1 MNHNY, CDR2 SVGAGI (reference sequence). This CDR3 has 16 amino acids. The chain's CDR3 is CASSNPVDRRNYGYTF. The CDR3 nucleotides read TGTGCCAGCAGTAACCCCGTGGACAGGCGAAACTATGGCTACACCTTC.

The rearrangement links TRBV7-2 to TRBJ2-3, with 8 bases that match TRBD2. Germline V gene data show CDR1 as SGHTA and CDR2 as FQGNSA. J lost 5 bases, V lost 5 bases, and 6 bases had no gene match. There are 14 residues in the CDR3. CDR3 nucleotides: TGTGCCAGCAGCGGGACTAGTTTTAGAGATACGCAGTATTTT. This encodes CASSGTSFRDTQYF. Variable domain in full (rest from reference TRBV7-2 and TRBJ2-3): GAGVSQSPSNKVTEKGKDVELRCDPISGHTALYWYRQSLGQGLEFLIYFQGNSAPDKSGLPSDRFSAERTGGSVSTLTIQRTQQEDSAVYLCASSGTSFRDTQYFGPGTRLTVL.

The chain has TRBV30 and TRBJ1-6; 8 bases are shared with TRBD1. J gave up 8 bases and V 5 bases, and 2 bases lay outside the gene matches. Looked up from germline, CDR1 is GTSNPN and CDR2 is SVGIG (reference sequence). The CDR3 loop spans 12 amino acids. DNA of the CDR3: TGTGCCTGGGGGACAGGAGATTCACCCCTCCACTTT. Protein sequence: CAWGTGDSPLHF.

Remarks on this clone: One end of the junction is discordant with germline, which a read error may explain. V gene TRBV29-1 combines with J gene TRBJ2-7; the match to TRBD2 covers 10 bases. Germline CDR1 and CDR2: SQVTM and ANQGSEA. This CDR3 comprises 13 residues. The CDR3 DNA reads TGCAGCGTACCAACACAGGGACTAGCGTTTATCTTCTTC. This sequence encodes CSVPTQGLAFIFF.

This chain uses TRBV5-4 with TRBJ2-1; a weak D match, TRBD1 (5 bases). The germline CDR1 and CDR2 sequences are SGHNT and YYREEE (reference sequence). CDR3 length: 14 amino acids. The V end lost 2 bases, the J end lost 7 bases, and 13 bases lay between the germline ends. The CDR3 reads CASSFQLRQNEQFF. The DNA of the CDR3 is TGTGCCAGCAGCTTTCAACTCCGACAGAATGAGCAGTTCTTC. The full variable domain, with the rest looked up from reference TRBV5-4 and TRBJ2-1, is ETGVTQSPTHLIKTRGQQVTLRCSSQSGHNTVSWYQQALGQGPQFIFQYYREEENGRGNFPPRFSGLQFPNYSSELNVNALELDDSALYLCASSFQLRQNEQFFGPGTRLTVL.

The CDR3 is CASSPIRGPQAYSNQPQHF. In nucleotides, the CDR3 is TGTGCCAGCAGTCCAATAAGGGGGCCTCAAGCCTATAGCAATCAGCCCCAGCATTTT. V usage is TRBV7-6 and J usage is TRBJ1-5; 7 positions agree with TRBD1. Germline V gene lookup returns CDR1 SGHVS and CDR2 FNYEAQ. V was clipped by 6 bases and J by 0 bases; unmatched bases: 17. CDR3 length: 19 amino acids.

CDR3 sequence (DNA): TGTGCCAGCAGCGTTCAGGGGGCGAACACCGGGGAGCTGTTTTTT. Its translation is CASSVQGANTGELFF. V is TRBV9 and J is TRBJ2-2; 7 bases are shared with TRBD1. CDR3 length equals 15 residues. CDR1 and CDR2 (germline): SGDLS, YYNGEE. V was pared by 2 bases and J by 0 bases, with 1 base of the junction left unmatched.

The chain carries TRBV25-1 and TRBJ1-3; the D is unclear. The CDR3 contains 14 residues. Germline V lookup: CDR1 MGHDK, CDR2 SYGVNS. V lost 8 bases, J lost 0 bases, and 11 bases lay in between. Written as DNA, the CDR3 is TGTGCCAGCCTTGACACGAGCTCTGGAAACACCATATATTTT. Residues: CASLDTSSGNTIYF.

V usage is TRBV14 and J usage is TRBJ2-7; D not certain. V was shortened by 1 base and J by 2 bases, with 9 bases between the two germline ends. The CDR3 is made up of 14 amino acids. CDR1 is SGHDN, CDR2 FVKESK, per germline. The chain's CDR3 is CASSQVALAYEQYF. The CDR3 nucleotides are TGTGCCAGCAGCCAAGTCGCGCTCGCCTACGAGCAGTACTTC.